This T cell receptor (beta chain) was found in a study of regulatory T cells in long-lasting Graves disease. Study at large: Over 5 years on antithyroid drugs plus positive TSH receptor antibodies marked Graves' disease as persistent.

CDR3-region Arm-PCR and iRepertoire HTBI primers produced the TCR beta libraries. Per the original methods: Looking across samples, the authors found under 70 TRBV and 15 or so TRBJ segments. In TCRdb, the multiplex PCR reads were re-called with MiXCR into one record per CDR3 protein. The V and J calls were determined by TCRdb, not by the authors. The top ten clones hold roughly 7% of a sample with about 470,000 distinct CDR3 sequences, 20% to 25% of them seen once. Broader study findings: Possibly, accuracy suffered from the small sample size.

The CDR3 contains 15 residues. The J segment lost 0 bases and the V segment lost 5 bases, leaving 4 bases of the junction unmatched. CDR1 is MDHEN, CDR2 SYDVKM, per germline. This clonotype was counted many times. Its target is not known. Time point: persistent/refractory GD, antithyroid drugs over 5 years with positive TRAb. RNA isolated from PBMCs was used to make the TCR library. Graves' disease diagnosis was established per American Thyroid Association guidelines. The clonotype originates from a female donor with Graves disease. The sample consisted of peripheral blood mononuclear cells (PBMCs), taken when the disease was refractory, from a patient treated with antithyroid drugs. V is TRBV28 and J is TRBJ1-5; TRBD1 matches at 7 bases. CDR3 DNA: TGTGCCAGCAGTGATGGGACAGATAGCAATCAGCCCCAGCATTTT. Its translation: CASSDGTDSNQPQHF.